One sample yielded the 15 T cell receptor beta chains listed below, sequenced in a study of metastatic and nonmetastatic thyroid tumors. TCRdb re-clonotyped the PCR reads through MiXCR. The table records about 15,000 clones, roughly 25% of them present only once. Nobody among the patients had been given any treatment before thyroid surgery. The sequenced material came from tumor tissue. The receptor set was obtained from a female donor with papillary thyroid cancer or a benign thyroid nodule (not recorded which). Some clones in this sample may be carry-over from other donors' samples.

V and J are TRBV28 and TRBJ1-3, with D hard to call. CDR1 and CDR2 from the germline V gene are MDHEN and SYDVKM. Trimming removed 3 bases from V and 0 bases from J, with 6 bases in between. This CDR3 has 14 residues. The chain's CDR3 is CASSFGHSGNTIYF. The CDR3 nucleotides are TGTGCCAGCAGTTTCGGTCACTCTGGAAACACCATATATTTT.

In its sample, this clone was seen many times. An end of the junction does not agree with germline; a read error may underlie this. The same CDR3 also results from other DNA sequences found in this sample. The chain carries TRBV20-1 and TRBJ1-1; TRBD1 is a possible D gene (5 bases). The CDR3 is 14 residues long. Germline V gene data show CDR1 as DFQATT and CDR2 as SNEGSKA (reference sequence). The CDR3 DNA reads as TGCAGTGCTAGAGAGGAGACAGCGAACACTGAGGCTTTCTTT. Its protein product is CSAREETANTEAFF.

By proportion, this clone is medium-sized (0.01 to 0.1%). V gene TRBV12-3 or TRBV12-4 combines with J gene TRBJ1-6, with 7 bases that match TRBD1. V was clipped by 4 bases and J by 3 bases; unmatched bases: 0. CDR3 length equals 14 residues. The CDR3 bases are TGTGCCAGCAGTTACAGGGGCTATAATTCACCCCTCCACTTT. Translated: CASSYRGYNSPLHF.

This clone was detected many times. The junction differs from germline at one of its ends, possibly a read error. This chain connects TRBV20-1 to TRBJ2-5; D may be TRBD2 (6 bases). CDR3 length: 14 amino acids. Germline lookup yields CDR1 DFQATT and CDR2 SNEGSKA (reference sequence). This chain's CDR3 is CSARDGGAQETQYF. CDR3 in DNA: TGCAGTGCCAGAGATGGCGGGGCCCAAGAGACCCAGTACTTC.

In its sample, this clone ranks as medium-sized (0.01 to 0.1%). The chain employs TRBV12-3 or TRBV12-4 and TRBJ1-2; no definite D call. The CDR3 is 12 amino acids. Trimming took off 6 bases at V and 4 bases at J, with 9 bases between the two ends. The CDR3 sequence: CASRIQSYGYTF. CDR3 DNA sequence: TGTGCCAGCAGGATACAGAGCTATGGCTACACCTTC.

This clone was seen a few times. The chain has TRBV18 and TRBJ1-6; D is unclear. The CDR3 is made up of 14 amino acids. Germline CDR1 is KGHSH and CDR2 is LQKENI. V was trimmed by 0 bases and J by 10 bases, leaving 10 bases between them. CDR3 DNA sequence: TGTGCCAGCTCACCACCCATAGCCGGATCACCCCTCCACTTT. Translated: CASSPPIAGSPLHF.

At least ten counts were recorded for this clone. The chain is built from TRBV11-3 and TRBJ1-3; the D is unclear. This CDR3 comprises 15 residues. In germline, CDR1 is SGHNT, CDR2 YENEEA. Trimming stripped 5 bases from V and 3 bases from J, with 14 bases between. CDR3 nucleotides: TGTGCCAGCAGCCCGGGGTCCTTGGGTGGAAACACCATATATTTT. Protein product: CASSPGSLGGNTIYF.

This clone has ten or more counts. The V gene is TRBV18, the J gene TRBJ1-5, with TRBD1 matching 12 bases. Germline CDR1 KGHSH, CDR2 LQKENI. Trimming cost V 4 bases and J 5 bases; bases outside gene matches: 3. There are 15 residues in the CDR3. CDR3 nucleotides: TGTGCCAGCTCACGGGGACAGGGGGCCGATCAGCCCCAGCATTTT. Translated, it gives CASSRGQGADQPQHF.

In this sample, this clone turned up many times. This chain connects TRBV20-1 to TRBJ2-1; 10 bases fit TRBD2. The CDR3 totals 15 residues. The J segment lost 9 bases and the V segment lost 0 bases, leaving 8 bases of the junction unmatched. From germline, CDR1 is DFQATT and CDR2 SNEGSKA (reference sequence). The CDR3 DNA reads TGCAGTGCTAGAGATTGGCTAGCGGGAGTAGGTGAGCAGTTCTTC. Translation: CSARDWLAGVGEQFF.

Points on this clone: This specimen includes other DNA sequences encoding the same CDR3. V usage is TRBV20-1 and J usage is TRBJ2-7; D is perhaps TRBD1 or TRBD2 (6 bases each). V lost 5 bases to trimming and J lost 7 bases, with 24 bases between them. Germline loops: CDR1 DFQATT, CDR2 SNEGSKA (reference sequence). CDR3 length: 15 residues. CDR3 residues: CSAGLQGSLMREQYF. Written as DNA, the CDR3 is TGCAGTGCTGGACTACAGGGTTCGTTGATGAGAGAGCAGTACTTC.

This clone has more than one count but fewer than ten. The CDR3: CASSEHGARETQYF. In nucleotides, the CDR3 is TGTGCCAGCAGTGAACATGGGGCTCGAGAGACCCAGTACTTC. This chain connects TRBV6-1 to TRBJ2-5; tentatively, D is TRBD1 (5 bases). Germline V CDR1 and CDR2: MNHNS, SASEGT. Trimming removed 2 bases at V and 4 bases at J, with 11 bases between. The length of the CDR3 is 14 residues.

V usage is TRBV5-1 and J usage is TRBJ2-5; 8 bases match TRBD2. Germline lookup yields CDR1 SGHRS and CDR2 YFSETQ. This CDR3 contains 15 residues. The trim removed 6 bases at V and 1 base at J, leaving 8 bases unmatched. The CDR3 sequence is CASILLAGRQETQYF. DNA of the CDR3: TGCGCCAGCATCCTTCTAGCGGGCCGCCAAGAGACCCAGTACTTC.

By its share, this clone is medium-sized. V and J are TRBV11-3 and TRBJ2-7; D unresolved. CDR3 length: 12 residues. Germline lookup yields CDR1 SGHNT and CDR2 YENEEA. V lost 0 bases and J 7 bases, leaving 7 bases between the germline ends. The CDR3 is CASSLDPGEQYF. CDR3 nucleotides: TGTGCCAGCAGCTTAGATCCCGGGGAGCAGTACTTC.

This clone qualifies as medium-sized. The sample carries other DNA sequences with the same CDR3. The chain employs TRBV20-1 and TRBJ2-7; 11 bases match TRBD2. V shed 4 bases, J shed 3 bases, and the junction held 2 bases outside the gene matches. Germline loops: CDR1 DFQATT, CDR2 SNEGSKA (reference sequence). The CDR3 is made up of 13 amino acids. CDR3 DNA sequence: TGCAGTGCTACAGGACTAGCGGGCTACGAGCAGTACTTC. Protein: CSATGLAGYEQYF.

In its sample, this clone ranks as medium-sized. This sequence joins TRBV19 and TRBJ2-3, with 9 bases lining up with TRBD2. V lost 5 bases and J lost 6; bases outside the gene matches: 3. The CDR3 length is 13 residues. CDR1 and CDR2 from the germline V gene are LNHDA and SQIVND (reference sequence). The CDR3 DNA sequence: TGTGCCAGTAGTCTTGGACTAGCGGATACGCAGTATTTT. Translating gives CASSLGLADTQYF.